These T cell receptor beta chains were read from a single sample in a study of molecular identifiers for immune sequencing clone quantification. TCRdb reprocessed the PCR reads with MiXCR, giving one entry per CDR3 protein. The data show nearly 55,000 distinct CDR3 sequences, roughly 38% seen once. Material for sequencing was naive CD8+ T cells from blood, with Jurkat cell RNA spiked in. These receptors were collected from a human donor in good health. Some libraries in this study had Jurkat cell RNA spiked in. Both conserved end residues are part of each CDR3. The order of the fields is J gene, D gene, clone size, V gene, CDR3 protein, CDR3 DNA. D genes are given only for firm matches. For some rows the clone size is stated as once, few or many, or as a class when expanded; others skip it.

>TRBJ1-1|TRBD1|many|TRBV2
CASSERGLNTEAFF
TGTGCCAGCAGTGAAAGGGGGCTGAACACTGAAGCTTTCTTT
>TRBJ2-1|NA|many|TRBV27
CASLGPGAEQFF
TGTGCCAGCTTGGGTCCAGGGGCTGAGCAGTTCTTC
>TRBJ2-7|NA|NA|TRBV7-6
CASSLGGGNPNEQYF
TGTGCCAGCAGCTTAGGTGGAGGGAATCCCAACGAGCAGTACTTC
>TRBJ2-1|TRBD2|NA|TRBV9
CASNQAGVGNEQFF
TGTGCCAGCAACCAGGCGGGAGTAGGGAATGAGCAGTTCTTC
>TRBJ2-3|NA|many|TRBV12-3/TRBV12-4
CASSFFVPTDTQYF
TGTGCCAGCAGTTTTTTTGTACCCACAGATACGCAGTATTTT
>TRBJ2-5|NA|many|TRBV7-2
CASSFFNGETQYF
TGTGCCAGCAGCTTCTTCAATGGAGAGACCCAGTACTTC
>TRBJ2-7|NA|NA|TRBV9
CASSVGARSSGNYEQYF
TGTGCCAGCAGCGTAGGAGCCCGGAGTAGCGGAAACTACGAGCAGTACTTC
>TRBJ2-2|TRBD2|few|TRBV9
CASSPRTSGTAGELFF
TGTGCCAGCAGCCCCAGGACTAGCGGGACGGCCGGGGAGCTGTTTTTT
>TRBJ1-5|NA|NA|TRBV13
CASSQGRDNQPQHF
TGTGCCAGCAGCCAGGGACGGGACAATCAGCCCCAGCATTTT
>TRBJ2-7|TRBD1|NA|TRBV13
CASNLEGTGSYEQYF
TGTGCCAGCAACTTAGAGGGGACAGGATCCTACGAGCAGTACTTC
>TRBJ1-3|NA|NA|TRBV7-9
CASSLGGIGGNTIYF
TGTGCCAGCAGCTTAGGAGGGATCGGAGGAAACACCATATATTTT
>TRBJ2-1|NA|once|TRBV11-2
CASSPSTSFNNEQFF
TGTGCCAGCAGCCCCTCGACTTCATTTAACAATGAGCAGTTCTTC
>TRBJ2-1|NA|many|TRBV6-5
CASSSPGPDLEQFF
TGTGCCAGCAGTTCCCCGGGACCCGATCTGGAGCAGTTCTTC
>TRBJ2-1|TRBD2|many|TRBV27
CASSLVAGGLNEQFF
TGTGCCAGCAGTTTGGTAGCGGGAGGTCTCAATGAGCAGTTCTTC
>TRBJ2-4|NA|NA|TRBV20-1
CSTRDRETVNIQYF
TGCAGTACTAGAGACCGAGAGACGGTAAACATTCAGTACTTC
>TRBJ2-1|NA|many|TRBV7-7
CASSLGYNEQFF
TGTGCTAGCAGTCTGGGGTACAATGAGCAGTTCTTC
>TRBJ2-7|NA|many|TRBV28
CASSLRGITYEQYF
TGTGCCAGCAGTCTAAGGGGGATTACCTACGAGCAGTACTTC
>TRBJ2-3|NA|few|TRBV7-9
CASSLVGLTWNTQYF
TGTGCCAGCAGCTTAGTGGGGTTAACATGGAATACGCAGTATTTT
>TRBJ1-1|NA|NA|TRBV9
CASSPPVGNTEASF
TGTGCCAGCAGCCCCCCTGTAGGGAACACTGAAGCTTCCTTT
>TRBJ1-5|NA|NA|TRBV27
CASSRSLNQPQHF
TGTGCCAGCAGCCGAAGCTTGAATCAGCCCCAGCATTTT
>TRBJ2-6|NA|many|TRBV7-9
CASSLHQGPNVLTF
TGTGCCAGCAGCTTACATCAGGGACCCAACGTCCTGACTTTC
>TRBJ1-5|NA|many|TRBV7-9
CASSLGNQPQHF
TGTGCCAGCAGCTTAGGTAATCAGCCCCAGCATTTT
>TRBJ2-3|TRBD2|NA|TRBV20-1
CSARARLAGSLIPYPDTQYF
TGCAGTGCTAGGGCCAGACTAGCGGGTTCCTTAATCCCCTACCCAGATACGCAGTATTTT
>TRBJ1-1|NA|few|TRBV6-2/TRBV6-3
CASSWGVNTEAFF
TGTGCCAGCAGTTGGGGTGTGAACACTGAAGCTTTCTTT